A selection of T cell receptor beta chains follows, all from one sample in a study of neurological immune-mediated disorders. TCRdb re-derived calls from the 5' RACE reads in MiXCR, one entry per CDR3 protein. In the table there are roughly 39,000 distinct CDR3 sequences, about 4.8% of which are singletons. Sequences were obtained from CD4+ T cells from blood. The receptors derive from a man between 18 and 29 years old in good health. Both conserved end residues are part of each CDR3. A D gene is named only where the DNA matches it firmly. Some rows mark clone size as missing; the rest say once, few, many or name a class of expanded clone.

clone size	V gene	CDR3 length	J gene	D gene	CDR3 protein	CDR3 DNA
few	TRBV29-1	12	TRBJ2-7	TRBD2	CSVETGGYEQYF	TGCAGCGTTGAAACCGGGGGGTACGAGCAGTACTTC
many	TRBV7-2	17	TRBJ2-3	-	CASSRAFLGGGEDTQYF	TGTGCCAGCAGCCGCGCGTTCTTAGGGGGGGGGGAAGATACGCAGTATTTT
many	TRBV5-1	14	TRBJ1-2	-	CASSLVDSGNGYTF	TGCGCCAGCAGCTTGGTAGACAGCGGGAATGGCTACACCTTC
many	TRBV3-1	13	TRBJ2-4	TRBD2	CASRGWGGNIQYF	TGTGCCAGCAGAGGGTGGGGGGGAAACATTCAGTACTTC
medium-sized	TRBV5-1	15	TRBJ2-3	TRBD2	CASSERGDYTDTQYF	TGCGCCAGCAGCGAACGGGGGGACTACACAGATACGCAGTATTTT
many	TRBV10-3	14	TRBJ1-2	TRBD1	CAISVTTGDYGYTF	TGTGCCATCAGTGTCACGACAGGGGACTATGGCTACACCTTC
many	TRBV5-1	14	TRBJ1-6	-	CASSDGTQNSPLHF	TGCGCCAGCAGCGATGGGACGCAGAATTCACCCCTCCACTTT
many	TRBV27	13	TRBJ1-1	-	CASSFTGDTEAFF	TGTGCCAGCAGTTTCACAGGAGACACTGAAGCTTTCTTT
many	TRBV29-1	12	TRBJ2-5	-	CSVETSQETQYF	TGCAGCGTTGAAACAAGTCAAGAGACCCAGTACTTC
many	TRBV12-3/TRBV12-4	13	TRBJ2-1	-	CATAWARDNEQFF	TGTGCCACCGCGTGGGCGCGGGACAATGAGCAGTTCTTC
many	TRBV10-3	15	TRBJ1-5	TRBD1	CAISESNRGYQPQHF	TGTGCCATCAGTGAGTCGAACAGGGGATACCAGCCCCAGCATTTT
many	TRBV5-1	15	TRBJ2-5	-	CASSIPERSEETQYF	TGCGCCAGCAGCATCCCGGAGCGGTCCGAAGAGACCCAGTACTTC
many	TRBV29-1	16	TRBJ2-2	TRBD1	CSVDKGQGVGTGELFF	TGCAGCGTTGATAAGGGACAGGGGGTTGGCACCGGGGAGCTGTTTTTT
many	TRBV7-9	13	TRBJ1-4	TRBD1	CASRTRDSEKLFF	TGTGCCAGCAGGACTAGGGACAGTGAAAAACTGTTTTTT
many	TRBV12-5	14	TRBJ2-1	TRBD2	CASRSGLAGNEQFF	TGTGCTAGCCGATCGGGACTAGCGGGGAATGAGCAGTTCTTC
-	TRBV7-9	14	TRBJ2-7	-	CARSKENESNEQYF	TGTGCCAGAAGCAAGGAAAACGAGTCCAACGAGCAGTACTTC
many	TRBV14	17	TRBJ1-1	-	CASSQEGREGMNTEAFF	TGTGCCAGCAGCCAAGAGGGCCGCGAGGGCATGAACACTGAAGCTTTCTTT
many	TRBV20-1	16	TRBJ1-4	TRBD1	CSARDPQGATNEKLFF	TGCAGTGCTAGAGACCCTCAGGGGGCAACTAATGAAAAACTGTTTTTT
many	TRBV12-3/TRBV12-4	13	TRBJ2-5	-	CASRSDAGRPQYF	TGTGCCAGCAGATCGGACGCCGGCCGGCCCCAGTACTTC
many	TRBV9	16	TRBJ1-3	-	CASSGGLATSGNTIYF	TGTGCCAGCAGCGGAGGACTAGCCACCTCTGGAAACACCATATATTTT
many	TRBV30	12	TRBJ1-2	-	CAWQTGPYGYTF	TGTGCCTGGCAGACAGGCCCTTATGGCTACACCTTC
many	TRBV5-5	15	TRBJ1-3	-	CASSADFFSGNTIYF	TGTGCCAGCAGCGCTGACTTTTTCTCTGGAAACACCATATATTTT
many	TRBV5-1	15	TRBJ1-3	TRBD1	CASSVTGASGNTIYF	TGCGCCAGCAGCGTTACAGGGGCGTCCGGAAACACCATATATTTT
many	TRBV5-1	14	TRBJ1-2	TRBD1	CASSSWDRAYGYTF	TGCGCCAGCAGCTCGTGGGACAGGGCCTATGGCTACACCTTC
-	TRBV18	14	TRBJ1-1	-	CASSPPRSRTEAFF	TGTGCCAGCTCACCCCCCCGCTCGCGCACTGAAGCTTTCTTT
many	TRBV4-1	14	TRBJ2-3	-	CASSPTGITDTQYF	TGCGCCAGCAGCCCCACGGGGATCACAGATACGCAGTATTTT
many	TRBV7-2	14	TRBJ1-5	-	CASSAGQNYQPQHF	TGTGCCAGCAGCGCCGGACAGAACTATCAGCCCCAGCATTTT
many	TRBV10-3	14	TRBJ2-5	-	CAISQIDVKETQYF	TGTGCCATCAGCCAGATTGACGTAAAAGAGACCCAGTACTTC
many	TRBV20-1	11	TRBJ2-1	-	CSAPGKREQFF	TGCAGTGCGCCCGGGAAGCGTGAGCAGTTCTTC